This entry lists 6 T cell receptor beta chains sequenced from one sample in a study of blood T cell repertoires in COVID-19. Assay used: immunoSEQ multiplex PCR; TCRdb lists only in-frame clones, some missing. The table includes about 140,000 clones, about 83% detected once. Sequencing was carried out using peripheral blood. The origin of the receptors is a human donor in a cohort sampled during active COVID-19.

This clone was counted many times. This chain connects TRBV18 to TRBJ2-5, with 7 bases fitting TRBD2. With 5 bases clipped from V and 1 base from J, the junction kept 4 bases outside the gene matches. This CDR3 comprises 14 residues. CDR1 is KGHSH and CDR2 is LQKENI in the germline V gene. CDR3 protein: CASSWGGLQETQYF. In DNA, the CDR3 is TGTGCCAGCTCATGGGGGGGACTCCAAGAGACCCAGTACTTC. Variable domain in full (rest from reference TRBV18 and TRBJ2-5): NAGVMQNPRHLVRRRGQEARLRCSPMKGHSHVYWYRQLPEEGLKFMVYLQKENIIDESGMPKERFSAEFPKEGPSILRIQQVVRGDSAAYFCASSWGGLQETQYFGPGTRLLVL.

The V and J genes are TRBV29-1 and TRBJ2-1, with 8 bases matching TRBD2. Germline V gene data show CDR1 as SQVTM and CDR2 as ANQGSEA. The V segment lost 6 bases and the J segment 7 bases; nucleotides outside the gene matches: 11. The CDR3 has 14 residues. CDR3 loop: CSVAKAGVGNEQFF. CDR3 DNA: TGCAGCGTGGCAAAAGCGGGAGTCGGTAATGAGCAGTTCTTC.

The gene calls are TRBV28 and TRBJ2-1; 7 bases fit TRBD1. The length of the CDR3 is 11 residues. CDR1 and CDR2 (germline): MDHEN, SYDVKM. V was clipped by 5 bases and J by 12 bases; unmatched bases: 4. The CDR3 sequence: CASSRQGGQFF. The CDR3 DNA follows: TGTGCCAGCAGTCGACAGGGCGGGCAGTTCTTC.

The chain uses TRBV2 and TRBJ2-3, with 14 bases matching TRBD2. V gave up 8 bases and J gave up 6 bases; unmatched junction bases: 7. The CDR3 contains 15 residues. Per germline, CDR1 SNHLY and CDR2 FYNNEI. In DNA form, the CDR3 reads TGTGCCAGCGCGGGACTAGCGGGAGTCGACGATACGCAGTATTTT. It codes for CASAGLAGVDDTQYF.

The chain links TRBV6-5 to TRBJ2-5, with 8 bases lining up with TRBD1. The V and J ends lost 6 bases and 5 bases, in that order; junction bases with no gene match: 8. CDR3 size: 14 residues. Germline V gene data show CDR1 as MNHEY and CDR2 as SVGAGI. The CDR3 loop is CASRDSGGRETQYF. CDR3 nucleotides: TGTGCCAGCAGAGATTCAGGGGGCAGGGAGACCCAGTACTTC.

The chain combines TRBV11-2 with TRBJ2-7; 9 bases agree with TRBD2. Per germline, CDR1 SGHAT and CDR2 FQNNGV. V was pared by 5 bases and J by 1 base, with 3 bases of the junction left unmatched. The CDR3 spans 14 residues. CDR3 loop: CASSVRGGSYEQYF. The DNA of the CDR3 is TGTGCCAGCAGCGTGCGGGGGGGGTCCTACGAGCAGTACTTC. The full variable domain, completed using reference TRBV11-2 and TRBJ2-7, is EAGVAQSPRYKIIEKRQSVAFWCNPISGHATLYWYQQILGQGPKLLIQFQNNGVVDDSQLPKDRFSAERLKGVDSTLKIQPAKLEDSAVYLCASSVRGGSYEQYFGPGTRLTVT.